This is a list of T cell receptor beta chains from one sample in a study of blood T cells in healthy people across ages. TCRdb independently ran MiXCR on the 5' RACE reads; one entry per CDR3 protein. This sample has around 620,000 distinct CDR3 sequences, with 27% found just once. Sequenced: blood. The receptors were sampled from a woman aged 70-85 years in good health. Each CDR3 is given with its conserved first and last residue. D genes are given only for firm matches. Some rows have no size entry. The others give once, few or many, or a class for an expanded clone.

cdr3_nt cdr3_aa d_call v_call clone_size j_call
TGTGCCAGCAGTTCGAGCGGGGGGGGCACAGATACGCAGTATTTT CASSSSGGGTDTQYF TRBD2 TRBV6-6 - TRBJ2-3
TGCGCCAGCGCAACAGGGGAACGGGACACTGAAGCTTTCTTT CASATGERDTEAFF TRBD1 TRBV5-1 many TRBJ1-1
TGTGCCAGCAGCAGGGAGAACTTC CASSRENF - TRBV5-5 - TRBJ1-2
TGCGCCAGCAGCTTAACTAGCTCGGAAGATACGCAGTATTTT CASSLTSSEDTQYF - TRBV5-1 few TRBJ2-3
TGCGCCAGCAGCGTGACAGGGTCCGGCAATCAGCCCCAGCATTTT CASSVTGSGNQPQHF TRBD1 TRBV5-1 - TRBJ1-5
TGCGCCAGCAGCTTGGTGCCTAGCGGTCAATACAATGAGCAGTTCTTC CASSLVPSGQYNEQFF TRBD2 TRBV5-1 - TRBJ2-1
TGCGCCAGCAGCTTGGAAATAGGGGCGAACACCGGGGAGCTGTTTTTT CASSLEIGANTGELFF - TRBV5-1 - TRBJ2-2
TGCAGCGTTTGGGGGGATCAAGAGACCCAGTACTTC CSVWGDQETQYF - TRBV29-1 few TRBJ2-5
TGTGCCAGCAGTTGGGGGACAGGGGGCCGAGAGACCCAGTACTTC CASSWGTGGRETQYF TRBD1 TRBV6-2/TRBV6-3 - TRBJ2-5
TGTGCCAGCAGTCCGCTGACTAGCGGGGGGTACAATGAGCAGTTCTTC CASSPLTSGGYNEQFF TRBD2 TRBV25-1 - TRBJ2-1
TGTGCCAGCAGCCAACTGTCCGAGCAGTACTTC CASSQLSEQYF - TRBV3-1 few TRBJ2-7
TGCAGTGCCCAGGGGGAGGGACAGCCCCAGCATTTT CSAQGEGQPQHF TRBD1 TRBV20-1 few TRBJ1-5
TGCGCCAGCAGCTTGGATGTAGCGGGGGATACGCAGTATTTT CASSLDVAGDTQYF TRBD2 TRBV5-1 - TRBJ2-3
TGCGCCAGCAGCTTTCAGGAGAACACTGAAGCTTTCTTT CASSFQENTEAFF - TRBV5-1 many TRBJ1-1